This T cell receptor beta chain originates from a study of long-term antiretroviral therapy in people with HIV. As for the study in general: The oldest specimens predate the 2015 immediate-ART recommendation by about a decade.

This clone occurred once. Its antigen is still unknown. Study conclusions and caveats: Collection of the blood took place between about 2003 and 2017. The ART regimens in use then may have been less effective than current ones. Transplant donor controls retained higher diversity, though diversity increased after ART.

Germline values: CDR1 MNHNY, CDR2 SVGAGI (reference sequence). Trimming removed 7 bases from V and 1 base from J, with 7 bases in between. CDR3 length equals 13 residues. They ran version v3.0 of the immunoSEQ assay at survey level. Here immunoSEQ multiplex PCR was the method, and the copy in TCRdb shows in-frame clones only, minus some. The sample lists around 25,000 clones; roughly 95% were seen once. This clonotype originated in a woman between 45 and 65 years old with HIV. The chain carries TRBV6-6 and TRBJ2-2; maybe TRBD2 (6 bases). This specimen consisted of unsorted PBMCs, obtained about 4.7 years after starting antiretroviral therapy. CDR3 region: CASKEGNTGELFF. The CDR3 DNA reads as TGTGCCAGCAAGGAGGGGAACACCGGGGAGCTGTTTTTT.